The 10 T cell receptor beta chains in this list originate from one sample, sequenced in a study of blood T cell repertoires in COVID-19. Repertoires were generated with immunoSEQ multiplex PCR, while TCRdb's copy carries only in-frame clones and drops some. Of over 200,000 clones in the sample, roughly 80% were seen once. The source material was peripheral blood. The receptors shown here come from a woman aged 80 or over with COVID-19, enrolled during active disease.

The V and J genes are TRBV7-3 and TRBJ1-1; TRBD1 is a possible D gene (6 bases). From germline, CDR1 is SGHTA and CDR2 FQGTGA. This CDR3 has 13 residues. Trimming took off 5 bases at V and 4 bases at J, with 11 bases between the two ends. CDR3 in DNA: TGTGCCAGCAGCCGGGACACCTTCACTGAAGCTTTCTTT. Translating gives CASSRDTFTEAFF.

This rearrangement joins TRBV5-1 to TRBJ2-1; 12 bases are shared with TRBD1. The CDR3 consists of 15 residues. Germline assignment: CDR1 SGHRS and CDR2 YFSETQ. Unmatched junction bases numbered 8, after V lost 4 bases and J lost 9 bases. The CDR3 is CASSNTPGQGAEQFF. CDR3 sequence (DNA): TGCGCCAGCAGCAATACGCCGGGACAGGGGGCTGAGCAGTTCTTC.

The rearrangement joins TRBV18 to TRBJ1-1; 9 positions match TRBD1. CDR1 is KGHSH, CDR2 LQKENI, per germline. V shed 3 bases and J 6 bases; nucleotides not matched to a gene: 5. This CDR3 is built from 14 residues. CDR3 in amino acids: CASSPGQGYPEAFF. CDR3 in DNA: TGTGCCAGCTCACCGGGACAGGGATACCCTGAAGCTTTCTTT.

The chain couples TRBV15 to TRBJ2-1, with TRBD2 as a possible D gene (5 bases). This CDR3 is 18 amino acids long. Germline V gene lookup returns CDR1 LNHNV and CDR2 YYDKDF (reference sequence). V was pared by 3 bases and J by 0 bases, with 18 bases between. CDR3 loop: CATSREGQRLSSYNEQFF. CDR3 in DNA: TGTGCCACCAGCAGGGAAGGGCAGCGGTTGAGCTCCTACAATGAGCAGTTCTTC.

The chain has TRBV6-1 and TRBJ2-3; D perhaps matches TRBD2 (5 bases). The CDR3 is 17 amino acids. V lost 2 bases and J lost 2, with 17 bases in between. Germline V gene data show CDR1 as MNHNS and CDR2 as SASEGT. The CDR3 is CASSEREGGALTDTQYF. Written as DNA, the CDR3 is TGTGCCAGCAGTGAAAGAGAAGGAGGAGCTCTCACAGATACGCAGTATTTT.

The gene calls are TRBV18 and TRBJ2-4, with D possibly TRBD1 on 6 matching bases. The CDR3 totals 14 residues. CDR1 is KGHSH and CDR2 is LQKENI in the germline V gene. V was pared by 3 bases and J by 9 bases, with 15 bases between. This chain's CDR3 is CASSPPGTRGIQYF. CDR3 bases: TGTGCCAGCTCACCTCCCGGGACACGGGGCATTCAGTACTTC.

The table lists this clone with a count of one. The junction departs from the called germline gene at one end, perhaps through a read error. The rearrangement joins TRBV5-6 to TRBJ1-1; D not certain. The germline V gene encodes CDR1 SGHDT and CDR2 YYEEEE. This CDR3 contains 12 residues. In DNA, the CDR3 is TGTGCCAGCAGCCCTCCGGGGTCGGTCGGGGTATTT. This encodes CASSPPGSVGVF.

The chain is built from TRBV10-1 and TRBJ2-3; the match to TRBD2 covers 9 bases. There are 14 residues in the CDR3. With 4 bases clipped from V and 7 bases from J, the junction kept 6 bases outside the gene matches. Germline CDR1 is WNHNN and CDR2 is SYGVQD (reference sequence). In DNA, the CDR3 is TGCGCCAGCAGTGTTGCGGGGGGGCCGAATACGCAGTATTTT. As protein: CASSVAGGPNTQYF.

This clone was seen just once. The rearrangement joins TRBV18 to TRBJ1-6, with D maybe TRBD1 (5 bases). This CDR3 spans 15 amino acids. From germline, CDR1 is KGHSH and CDR2 LQKENI. V lost 2 bases to trimming and J lost 7 bases, with 12 bases between them. The CDR3 coding sequence is TGTGCCAGCTCACCAGGCAGGGCCACCAATTCACCCCTCCACTTT. It specifies CASSPGRATNSPLHF.

This clone appeared once. The CDR3 loop is CASSPGVIYNSPLHF. The CDR3 DNA follows: TGTGCCAGCAGTCCAGGGGTAATTTATAATTCACCCCTCCACTTT. The V and J genes are TRBV6-5 and TRBJ1-6, with a possible D match to TRBD1 (6 bases). CDR3 length: 15 residues. CDR1 is MNHEY, CDR2 SVGAGI, per germline. Trimming removed 5 bases at V and 4 bases at J, with 12 bases between.